This T cell receptor (beta chain) was profiled in a study of OX40 agonist ivuxolimab in advanced cancers. The CDR3 runs to 15 residues. Germline V lookup: CDR1 MNHNS, CDR2 SASEGT. Trimming pared 0 bases from V and 0 bases from J, leaving 7 bases between. Here immunoSEQ multiplex PCR was the method, and the copy in TCRdb shows in-frame clones only, minus some. This table holds tens of thousands of clones, around 86% found once. On cycle 4 day 1 and cycle 7 day 1, as well as at baseline, blood was sampled. Study-wide findings and caveats: Relative to CD4+, CD8+ T cells held more expanded clones on average. At doses 0.1 to 3.0 mg/kg, CD4+ and CD8+ clones expanded.

On this clone itself: Its antigen is as yet unknown.

This TCR was sampled from an adult with an advanced solid tumor such as melanoma, head and neck, liver or kidney cancer. V usage is TRBV6-1 and J usage is TRBJ2-3; D gene unclear. The starting material was CD4+ or CD8+ T cells sorted from blood, obtained in a trial of the OX40 agonist ivuxolimab. The CDR3 bases are TGTGCCAGCAGTGAAGCCCCCGGTAGCACAGATACGCAGTATTTT. As protein: CASSEAPGSTDTQYF.